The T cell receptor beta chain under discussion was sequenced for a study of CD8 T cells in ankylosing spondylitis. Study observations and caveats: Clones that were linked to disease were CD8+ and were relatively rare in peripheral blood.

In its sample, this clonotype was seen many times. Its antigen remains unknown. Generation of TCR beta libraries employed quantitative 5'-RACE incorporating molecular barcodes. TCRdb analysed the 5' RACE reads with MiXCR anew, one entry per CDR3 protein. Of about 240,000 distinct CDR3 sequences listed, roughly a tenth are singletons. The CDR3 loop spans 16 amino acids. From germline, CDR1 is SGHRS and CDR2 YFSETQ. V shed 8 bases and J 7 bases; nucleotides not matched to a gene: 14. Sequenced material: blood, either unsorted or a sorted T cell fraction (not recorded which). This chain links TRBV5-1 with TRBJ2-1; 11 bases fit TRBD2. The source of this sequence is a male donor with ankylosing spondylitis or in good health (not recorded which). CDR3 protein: CASKSTGTSGPNEQFF. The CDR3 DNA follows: TGCGCCAGTAAAAGTACCGGGACTAGCGGCCCAAATGAGCAGTTCTTC.